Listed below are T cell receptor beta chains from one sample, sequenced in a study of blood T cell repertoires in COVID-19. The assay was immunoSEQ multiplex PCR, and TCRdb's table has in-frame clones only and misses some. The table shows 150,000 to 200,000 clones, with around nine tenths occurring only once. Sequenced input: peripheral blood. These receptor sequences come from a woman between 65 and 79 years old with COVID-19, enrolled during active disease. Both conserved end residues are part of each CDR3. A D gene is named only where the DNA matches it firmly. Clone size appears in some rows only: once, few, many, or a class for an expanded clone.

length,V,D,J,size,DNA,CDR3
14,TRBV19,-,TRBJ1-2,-,TGTGCCAGTAGTATATCGGGGTCGAACTATGGCTACACCTTC,CASSISGSNYGYTF
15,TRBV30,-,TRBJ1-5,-,TGTGCCTGGTGTCCAGGGGAAGTGGTCAATCAGCCCCAGCATTTT,CAWCPGEVVNQPQHF
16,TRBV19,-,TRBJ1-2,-,TGTGCCAGTAGTATAGTTCGAGGGAACCATAACTATGGCTACACCTTC,CASSIVRGNHNYGYTF
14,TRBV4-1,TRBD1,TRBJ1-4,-,TGCGCCAGCAGCCTAGGACAGGGGGCTGAAAAACTGTTTTTT,CASSLGQGAEKLFF
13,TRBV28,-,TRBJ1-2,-,TGTGCCAGCAGTCCAGGGCTTGACTATGGCTACACCTTC,CASSPGLDYGYTF
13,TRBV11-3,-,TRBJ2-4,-,TGTGCCAGCAGCTTCCAGGGATCTGGCATTCAGTACTTC,CASSFQGSGIQYF
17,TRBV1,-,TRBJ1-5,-,TGCACCAGCAGCCAAGATCCCCCCCGGGAAAGCAATCAGCCCCAGCATTTT,CTSSQDPPRESNQPQHF
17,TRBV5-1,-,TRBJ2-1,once,TGCGCCAGCAGCTTGCAGGGATCACAGGAGCCCTACAATGAGCAGTTCTTC,CASSLQGSQEPYNEQFF
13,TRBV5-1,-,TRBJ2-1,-,TGCGCCAGCTCTGAGGGCGGGATGAATGAGCAGTTCTTC,CASSEGGMNEQFF
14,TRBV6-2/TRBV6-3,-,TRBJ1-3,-,TGTGCCAGCAGTCTAGACGGTTTTGGAAACACCATATATTTT,CASSLDGFGNTIYF
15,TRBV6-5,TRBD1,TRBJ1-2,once,TGTGCCAGCAGTTACTCATCTCAGGGGGCGTATGGCTACACCTTC,CASSYSSQGAYGYTF
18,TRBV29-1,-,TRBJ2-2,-,TGCAGCGTTAAGACAGGGACTTGGAGTAGTTTGAACACCGGGGAGCTGTTTTTT,CSVKTGTWSSLNTGELFF
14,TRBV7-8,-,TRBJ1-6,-,TGTGCCAGCAGCTTAGGTCAGATCAATTCACCCCTCCACTTT,CASSLGQINSPLHF
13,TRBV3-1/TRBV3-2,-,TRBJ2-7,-,TGTGCCAGCAGCCAAGAATTCGGGAACGAGCAGTACTTC,CASSQEFGNEQYF
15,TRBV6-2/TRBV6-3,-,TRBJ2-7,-,TGTGCCAGCAGTTACCTGGGGGGTAGCTCCTACGAGCAGTACTTC,CASSYLGGSSYEQYF
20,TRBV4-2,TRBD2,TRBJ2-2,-,TGTGCCAGCAGCCAAGATTTTTTACTAGCGGGAAATCCGAACACCGGGGAGCTGTTTTTT,CASSQDFLLAGNPNTGELFF
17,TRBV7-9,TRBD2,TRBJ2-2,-,TGTGCCAGCAGCTTGATTGGGGCTAGCGGGAGCACCGGGGAGCTGTTTTTT,CASSLIGASGSTGELFF
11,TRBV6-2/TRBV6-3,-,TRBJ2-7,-,TGTGCCAGCAGCCGCGACTACGAGCAGTACTTC,CASSRDYEQYF
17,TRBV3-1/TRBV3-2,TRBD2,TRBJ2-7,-,TGTGCCAGCAGCCTCGGGACTAGCGGGAGGAGCTCCTACGAGCAGTACTTC,CASSLGTSGRSSYEQYF
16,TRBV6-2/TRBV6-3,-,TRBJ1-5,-,TGTGCCAGCAGTTACCCCTCCCTCGGTAGCAATCAGCCCCAGCATTTT,CASSYPSLGSNQPQHF
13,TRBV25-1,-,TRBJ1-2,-,TGTGCCAGCAGTGGTAGTAAGTTCTATGGCTACACCTTC,CASSGSKFYGYTF
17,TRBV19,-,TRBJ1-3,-,TGTGCCAGTAGTCTTCCCCTTTTCGGGGGGGCTGGAAACACCATATATTTT,CASSLPLFGGAGNTIYF